This is a list of T cell receptor beta chains from one sample in a study of cytomegalovirus exposure and HLA in healthy donors. Assay: immunoSEQ multiplex PCR; the TCRdb copy retains only in-frame clones and omits some. The sample gives roughly 160,000 clones, approximately 88% of which show up once; 0.85% to 1% is in the top ten. The source material was PBMCs. These TCRs come from a woman aged 30 to 39 in good health and CMV-seronegative. The CDR3 runs from the conserved cysteine through the conserved F or W. The D gene is left open where the match is weak. The size of a clone is reported for some rows only, either as once, few or many, or as a class for expanded clones.

v_gene: TRBV6-1
j_gene: TRBJ1-5
abundance: .
len: 15
d_gene: .
CDR3nt: TGTGCCAGCAGTGAAGTAGCCGCAAGCAATCAGCCCCAGCATTTT
CDR3aa: CASSEVAASNQPQHF

v_gene: TRBV4-3
j_gene: TRBJ1-6
abundance: once
len: 16
d_gene: .
CDR3nt: TGCGCCAGCAGCCAAGATTGGGCAGGGGTAGGTTCACCCCTCCACTTT
CDR3aa: CASSQDWAGVGSPLHF

v_gene: TRBV7-8
j_gene: TRBJ2-7
abundance: .
len: 14
d_gene: TRBD1
CDR3nt: TGTGCCAGCAGCGCTACAACAGGGGTGGAAGAGCAGTACTTC
CDR3aa: CASSATTGVEEQYF

v_gene: TRBV27
j_gene: TRBJ1-4
abundance: .
len: 16
d_gene: .
CDR3nt: TGTGCCAGCAGTTTCCTCCCGGGACAACTTAATGAAAAACTGTTTTTT
CDR3aa: CASSFLPGQLNEKLFF

v_gene: TRBV6-1
j_gene: TRBJ2-5
abundance: .
len: 15
d_gene: TRBD1
CDR3nt: TGTGCCAGCAGCCCTGACAGGGGGCCGGTGGAGACCCAGTACTTC
CDR3aa: CASSPDRGPVETQYF

v_gene: TRBV6-1
j_gene: TRBJ1-5
abundance: .
len: 13
d_gene: .
CDR3nt: TGTGCCACCATGGAGGGGAGCAATCAGCCCCAGCATTTT
CDR3aa: CATMEGSNQPQHF

v_gene: TRBV7-2
j_gene: TRBJ2-1
abundance: .
len: 15
d_gene: TRBD1
CDR3nt: TGTGCCAGCAGCTTAGCCGGGACAGTCAGCTATGAGCAGTTCTTC
CDR3aa: CASSLAGTVSYEQFF

v_gene: TRBV5-4
j_gene: TRBJ2-2
abundance: .
len: 15
d_gene: .
CDR3nt: TGTGCCAGCAGCCGCGGCGGAGCGAACACCGGGGAGCTGTTTTTT
CDR3aa: CASSRGGANTGELFF

v_gene: TRBV5-1
j_gene: TRBJ1-1
abundance: .
len: 13
d_gene: .
CDR3nt: TGCGCCAGCAGCGCACAGCAGAACACTGAAGCTTTCTTT
CDR3aa: CASSAQQNTEAFF

v_gene: TRBV18
j_gene: TRBJ1-1
abundance: .
len: 14
d_gene: TRBD1
CDR3nt: TGTGCCAGCTCGCGACAGGGGGCCCACACTGAAGCTTTCTTT
CDR3aa: CASSRQGAHTEAFF

v_gene: TRBV19
j_gene: TRBJ2-7
abundance: .
len: 18
d_gene: TRBD2
CDR3nt: TGTGCCAGTAGTATTGCTCGGACTAGCGCCTCCAACCCCTACGAGCAGTACTTC
CDR3aa: CASSIARTSASNPYEQYF

v_gene: TRBV9
j_gene: TRBJ1-4
abundance: .
len: 14
d_gene: TRBD1
CDR3nt: TGTGCCAGCAGCGTGGACAGGGGTAATGAAAAACTGTTTTTT
CDR3aa: CASSVDRGNEKLFF

v_gene: TRBV2
j_gene: TRBJ2-7
abundance: .
len: 13
d_gene: TRBD1
CDR3nt: TGTGCCAGCTGCCGGGACAGGGCCTACGAGCAGTACTTC
CDR3aa: CASCRDRAYEQYF

v_gene: TRBV19
j_gene: TRBJ2-7
abundance: .
len: 16
d_gene: TRBD2
CDR3nt: TGTGCCAGTACCACCCGGGGAGGGGCCCGAACCGGGGAGCAGTACTTC
CDR3aa: CASTTRGGARTGEQYF

v_gene: TRBV18
j_gene: TRBJ2-5
abundance: once
len: 16
d_gene: TRBD2
CDR3nt: TGTGCCAGCTCCCCCCATCCCCCAGCGGGGGGAGAGACCCAGTACTTC
CDR3aa: CASSPHPPAGGETQYF

v_gene: TRBV28
j_gene: TRBJ1-4
abundance: few
len: 15
d_gene: .
CDR3nt: TGTGCCAGCAGAAGGGACTTTGCAACTAATGAAAAACTGTTTTTT
CDR3aa: CASRRDFATNEKLFF

v_gene: TRBV5-8
j_gene: TRBJ1-2
abundance: .
len: 14
d_gene: .
CDR3nt: TGTGCCAGCAGGTTGGACGGAGGGGCTTATGGCTACACCTTC
CDR3aa: CASRLDGGAYGYTF

v_gene: TRBV4-3
j_gene: TRBJ2-7
abundance: .
len: 15
d_gene: TRBD1
CDR3nt: TGCGCCAGCAGCCAACGGACAGGGAGTACTTACGAGCAGTACTTC
CDR3aa: CASSQRTGSTYEQYF

v_gene: TRBV6-6
j_gene: TRBJ2-5
abundance: .
len: 14
d_gene: TRBD2
CDR3nt: TGTGCCAGCAGTTTAGCGGGGGCTAGAGAGACCCAGTACTTC
CDR3aa: CASSLAGARETQYF

v_gene: TRBV28
j_gene: TRBJ2-5
abundance: .
len: 13
d_gene: .
CDR3nt: TGTGCCAGCAGTCGACAGGGACTGGGGACCCAGTACTTC
CDR3aa: CASSRQGLGTQYF

v_gene: TRBV18
j_gene: TRBJ1-2
abundance: .
len: 12
d_gene: .
CDR3nt: TGTGCCAGCTCACCCGGGGGTTATGGCTACACCTTC
CDR3aa: CASSPGGYGYTF

v_gene: TRBV4-1
j_gene: TRBJ1-4
abundance: .
len: 15
d_gene: TRBD1
CDR3nt: TGCGCCAGCAGCCGGGGACAGGACGGTAATGAAAAACTGTTTTTT
CDR3aa: CASSRGQDGNEKLFF

v_gene: TRBV27
j_gene: TRBJ2-7
abundance: .
len: 15
d_gene: TRBD1
CDR3nt: TGTGCCAGCAGTGCGGGACAGGTCGGATCCTACGAGCAGTACTTC
CDR3aa: CASSAGQVGSYEQYF

v_gene: TRBV9
j_gene: TRBJ1-3
abundance: .
len: 16
d_gene: .
CDR3nt: TGTGCCAGCAGCGTAGATGGCAGCGACTCTGGAAACACCATATATTTT
CDR3aa: CASSVDGSDSGNTIYF

v_gene: TRBV10-1
j_gene: TRBJ1-1
abundance: .
len: 16
d_gene: .
CDR3nt: TGCGCCAGCAGTGATCCGGGGAAGGATCCGAACACTGAAGCTTTCTTT
CDR3aa: CASSDPGKDPNTEAFF

v_gene: TRBV9
j_gene: TRBJ2-1
abundance: .
len: 16
d_gene: TRBD2
CDR3nt: TGTGCCAGCAGCCCAACTAGCGGGGGTTCCTACAATGAGCAGTTCTTC
CDR3aa: CASSPTSGGSYNEQFF

v_gene: TRBV2
j_gene: TRBJ1-5
abundance: .
len: 14
d_gene: .
CDR3nt: TGTGCCAGCAGTGAAAGGGGGAGCAATCAGCCCCAGCATTTT
CDR3aa: CASSERGSNQPQHF

v_gene: TRBV25-1
j_gene: TRBJ1-2
abundance: .
len: 13
d_gene: .
CDR3nt: TGTGCCAGCAGTGCTGGAGCCCTATATGGCTACACCTTC
CDR3aa: CASSAGALYGYTF

v_gene: TRBV5-1
j_gene: TRBJ1-1
abundance: .
len: 14
d_gene: TRBD1
CDR3nt: TGCGCCAGCAGAGCAATGGGACAGGGGGCGACAGCTTTCTTT
CDR3aa: CASRAMGQGATAFF

v_gene: TRBV19
j_gene: TRBJ1-1
abundance: .
len: 13
d_gene: .
CDR3nt: TGTGCCATCACGAGGGGGTTAAATACTGAAGCTTTCTTT
CDR3aa: CAITRGLNTEAFF

v_gene: TRBV11-2
j_gene: TRBJ1-1
abundance: .
len: 16
d_gene: .
CDR3nt: TGTGCCAGCAGCTTAAGGGCGGGGAGGGGGAACACTGAAGCTTTCTTT
CDR3aa: CASSLRAGRGNTEAFF

v_gene: TRBV4-3
j_gene: TRBJ2-6
abundance: many
len: 15
d_gene: .
CDR3nt: TGCGCCAGCAGCCCTTCTATAGCTGGGGCCAACGTCCTGACTTTC
CDR3aa: CASSPSIAGANVLTF

v_gene: TRBV10-3
j_gene: TRBJ2-1
abundance: .
len: 14
d_gene: .
CDR3nt: TGTGCCATCAGTGAACCAGAGGGGGTCAATGAGCAGTTCTTC
CDR3aa: CAISEPEGVNEQFF

v_gene: TRBV27
j_gene: TRBJ1-5
abundance: .
len: 17
d_gene: .
CDR3nt: TGTGCCAGCAGTCCCGTGACAGGTTTTTATAGCAATCAGCCCCAGCATTTT
CDR3aa: CASSPVTGFYSNQPQHF

v_gene: TRBV9
j_gene: TRBJ2-5
abundance: .
len: 13
d_gene: .
CDR3nt: TGTGCCAGCAGCGTTTCCGGGCAAGAGACCCAGTACTTC
CDR3aa: CASSVSGQETQYF

v_gene: TRBV7-9
j_gene: TRBJ1-1
abundance: .
len: 16
d_gene: .
CDR3nt: TGTGCCAGCAGCTTTGGCAGGGAGCGGGGGAACACTGAAGCTTTCTTT
CDR3aa: CASSFGRERGNTEAFF

v_gene: TRBV25-1
j_gene: TRBJ2-7
abundance: .
len: 15
d_gene: .
CDR3nt: TGTGCCAGCAGTGAATCCCAGGGGCCCACCTACGAGCAGTACTTC
CDR3aa: CASSESQGPTYEQYF

v_gene: TRBV5-1
j_gene: TRBJ1-4
abundance: few
len: 16
d_gene: TRBD1
CDR3nt: TGCGCCAGCAGCCACAGGGGGCTCGAGACTAATGAAAAACTGTTTTTT
CDR3aa: CASSHRGLETNEKLFF

v_gene: TRBV9
j_gene: TRBJ1-6
abundance: once
len: 14
d_gene: .
CDR3nt: TGTGCCAGCACGGGTAGGGGCGCCGATTCACCCCTCCACTTT
CDR3aa: CASTGRGADSPLHF

v_gene: TRBV2
j_gene: TRBJ1-1
abundance: few
len: 11
d_gene: .
CDR3nt: TGTGCCAGCAGTCGGTTGATTGAAGCTTTCTTT
CDR3aa: CASSRLIEAFF

v_gene: TRBV5-6
j_gene: TRBJ2-7
abundance: .
len: 17
d_gene: TRBD2
CDR3nt: TGTGCCAGCAGCTTGGGGGCTAGCGGGAGTTGGTCCTACGAGCAGTACTTC
CDR3aa: CASSLGASGSWSYEQYF

v_gene: TRBV2
j_gene: TRBJ1-4
abundance: once
len: 15
d_gene: .
CDR3nt: TGTGCCAGCAGTGAAGCGCAAAGGGGTAGGGAAAAACTGTTTTTT
CDR3aa: CASSEAQRGREKLFF

v_gene: TRBV9
j_gene: TRBJ2-5
abundance: .
len: 14
d_gene: .
CDR3nt: TGTGCCAGCAGCTTAACAGGGACACAAGAGACCCAGTACTTC
CDR3aa: CASSLTGTQETQYF

v_gene: TRBV9
j_gene: TRBJ1-2
abundance: .
len: 16
d_gene: .
CDR3nt: TGTGCCGGCAGCGTAGGCCCTTCCCCGGGGGTTCAGGGCTACACCTTC
CDR3aa: CAGSVGPSPGVQGYTF

v_gene: TRBV11-2
j_gene: TRBJ1-6
abundance: .
len: 16
d_gene: .
CDR3nt: TGTGCCAGCAGCTTAGGTTGGAGTCCTTCGAATTCACCCCTCCACTTT
CDR3aa: CASSLGWSPSNSPLHF

v_gene: TRBV18
j_gene: TRBJ2-4
abundance: .
len: 15
d_gene: .
CDR3nt: TGTGCCAGCTCACCACCGGGGGGATACCAAAACATTCAGTACTTC
CDR3aa: CASSPPGGYQNIQYF

v_gene: TRBV5-1
j_gene: TRBJ2-7
abundance: .
len: 14
d_gene: .
CDR3nt: TGCGCCAGCTATCTAGGCCCCGACTCCTACGAGCAGTACTTC
CDR3aa: CASYLGPDSYEQYF

v_gene: TRBV10-1
j_gene: TRBJ1-2
abundance: .
len: 13
d_gene: TRBD1
CDR3nt: TGCGCCAGCAGCGGGACAGGAACTTATGGCTACACCTTC
CDR3aa: CASSGTGTYGYTF

v_gene: TRBV10-3
j_gene: TRBJ2-6
abundance: .
len: 19
d_gene: TRBD1
CDR3nt: TGTGCCATCAGTGAAGGGGGGACAGGGGGCGGGTCTGGGGCCAACGTCCTGACTTTC
CDR3aa: CAISEGGTGGGSGANVLTF

v_gene: TRBV15
j_gene: TRBJ1-5
abundance: .
len: 17
d_gene: TRBD1
CDR3nt: TGTGCCACCAGCAGAGACCCCCGGGACAGGAGCAATCAGCCCCAGCATTTT
CDR3aa: CATSRDPRDRSNQPQHF

v_gene: TRBV6-5
j_gene: TRBJ2-6
abundance: .
len: 15
d_gene: .
CDR3nt: TGTGCCAGCAGCTCACAGGGTACTGGGGCCAACGTCCTGACTTTC
CDR3aa: CASSSQGTGANVLTF

v_gene: TRBV7-6
j_gene: TRBJ2-7
abundance: .
len: 14
d_gene: TRBD1
CDR3nt: TGTGCCAGCAGCTCAGGGACAGGGGGCGGCGAGCAGTACTTC
CDR3aa: CASSSGTGGGEQYF